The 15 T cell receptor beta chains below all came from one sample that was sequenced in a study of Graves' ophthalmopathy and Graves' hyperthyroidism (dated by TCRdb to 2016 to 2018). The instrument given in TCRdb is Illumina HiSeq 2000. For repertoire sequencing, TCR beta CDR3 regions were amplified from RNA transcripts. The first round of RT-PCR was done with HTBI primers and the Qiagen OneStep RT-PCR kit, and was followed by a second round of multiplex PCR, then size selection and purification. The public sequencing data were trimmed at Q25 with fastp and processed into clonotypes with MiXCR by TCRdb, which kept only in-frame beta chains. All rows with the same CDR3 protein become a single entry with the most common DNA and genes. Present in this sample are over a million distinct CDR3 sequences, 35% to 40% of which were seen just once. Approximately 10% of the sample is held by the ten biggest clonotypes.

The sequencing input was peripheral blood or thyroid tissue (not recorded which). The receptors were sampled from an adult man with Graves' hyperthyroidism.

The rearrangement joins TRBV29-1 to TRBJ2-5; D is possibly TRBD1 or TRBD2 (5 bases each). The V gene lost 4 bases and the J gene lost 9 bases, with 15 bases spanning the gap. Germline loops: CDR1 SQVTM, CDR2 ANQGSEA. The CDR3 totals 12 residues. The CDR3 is CSVGGFDQPQYF. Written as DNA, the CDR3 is TGCAGCGTTGGGGGGTTCGATCAGCCCCAGTACTTC.

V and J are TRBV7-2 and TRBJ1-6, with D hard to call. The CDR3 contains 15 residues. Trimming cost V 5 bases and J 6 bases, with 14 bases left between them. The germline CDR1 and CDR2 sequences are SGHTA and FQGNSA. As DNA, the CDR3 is TGTGCCAGCAGCCAAGACACTTGGGGTAATTCACCCCTCCACTTT. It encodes CASSQDTWGNSPLHF.

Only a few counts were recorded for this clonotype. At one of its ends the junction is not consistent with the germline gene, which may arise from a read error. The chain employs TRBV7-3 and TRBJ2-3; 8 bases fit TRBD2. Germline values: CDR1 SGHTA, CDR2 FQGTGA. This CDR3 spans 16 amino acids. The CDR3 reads CASSVTGTRRSDTQYF. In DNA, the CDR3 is TGTGCCAGCAGCGTAACCGGGACTAGACGCTCAGATACGCAGTATTTT.

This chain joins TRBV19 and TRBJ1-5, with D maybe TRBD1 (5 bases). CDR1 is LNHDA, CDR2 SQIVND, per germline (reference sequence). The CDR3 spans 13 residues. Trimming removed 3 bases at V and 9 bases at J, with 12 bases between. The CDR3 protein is CASSIAGGRPQHF. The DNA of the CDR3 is TGTGCCAGTAGTATTGCGGGGGGTCGGCCCCAGCATTTT.

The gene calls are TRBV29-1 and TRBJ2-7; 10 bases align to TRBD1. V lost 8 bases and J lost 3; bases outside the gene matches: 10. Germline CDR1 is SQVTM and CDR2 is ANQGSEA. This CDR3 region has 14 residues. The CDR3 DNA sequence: TGCAGCTTTAGGCCCCGGGACAGGGGCTACGAGCAGTACTTC. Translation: CSFRPRDRGYEQYF.

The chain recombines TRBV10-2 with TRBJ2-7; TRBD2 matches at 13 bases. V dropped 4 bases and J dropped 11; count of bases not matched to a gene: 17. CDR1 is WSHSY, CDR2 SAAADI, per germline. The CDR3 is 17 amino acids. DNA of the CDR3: TGCGCCAGCAGTGCCGGACTAGCGGGAGCCGGATCATTACGGGAGTACTTC. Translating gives CASSAGLAGAGSLREYF.

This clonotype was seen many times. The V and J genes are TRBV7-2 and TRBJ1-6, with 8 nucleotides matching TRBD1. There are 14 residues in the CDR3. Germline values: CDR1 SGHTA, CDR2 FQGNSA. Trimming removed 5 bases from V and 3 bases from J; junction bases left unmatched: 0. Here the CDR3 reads CASSGTGYNSPLHF. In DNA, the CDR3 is TGTGCCAGCAGCGGGACAGGCTATAATTCACCCCTCCACTTT.

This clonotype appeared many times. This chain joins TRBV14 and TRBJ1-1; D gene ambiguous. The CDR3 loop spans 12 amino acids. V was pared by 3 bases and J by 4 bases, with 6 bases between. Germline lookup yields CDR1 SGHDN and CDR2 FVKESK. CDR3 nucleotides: TGTGCCAGCAGCCAGGGGAGCACTGAAGCTTTCTTT. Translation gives CASSQGSTEAFF.

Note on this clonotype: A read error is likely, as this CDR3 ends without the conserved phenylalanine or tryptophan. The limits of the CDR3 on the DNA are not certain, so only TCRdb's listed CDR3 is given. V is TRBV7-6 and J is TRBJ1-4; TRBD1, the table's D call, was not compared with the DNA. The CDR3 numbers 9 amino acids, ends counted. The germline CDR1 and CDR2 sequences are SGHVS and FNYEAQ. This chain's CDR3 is CASSLGGRG.

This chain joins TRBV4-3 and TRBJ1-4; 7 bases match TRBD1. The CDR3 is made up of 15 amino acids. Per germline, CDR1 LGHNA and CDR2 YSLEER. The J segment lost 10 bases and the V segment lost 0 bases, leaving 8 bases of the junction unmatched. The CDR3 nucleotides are TGCGCCAGCAGCCAAGAGGGACAGTTAACGGGAAAACTGTTTTTT. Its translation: CASSQEGQLTGKLFF.

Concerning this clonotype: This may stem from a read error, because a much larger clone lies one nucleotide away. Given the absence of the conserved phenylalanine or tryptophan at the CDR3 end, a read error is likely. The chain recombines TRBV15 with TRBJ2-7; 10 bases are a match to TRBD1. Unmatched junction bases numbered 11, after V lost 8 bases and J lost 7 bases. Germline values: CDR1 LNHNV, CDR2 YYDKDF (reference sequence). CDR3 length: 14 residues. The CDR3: CATARDRGVREQYL. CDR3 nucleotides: TGTGCCACCGCCCGGGACAGGGGAGTGAGGGAGCAGTACCTC.

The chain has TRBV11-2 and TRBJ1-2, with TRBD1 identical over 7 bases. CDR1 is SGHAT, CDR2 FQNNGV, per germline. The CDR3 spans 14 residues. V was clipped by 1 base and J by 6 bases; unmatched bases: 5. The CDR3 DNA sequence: TGTGCCAGCAGCTTAGCCGCCACAGGGGATGGCTACACCTTC. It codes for CASSLAATGDGYTF.

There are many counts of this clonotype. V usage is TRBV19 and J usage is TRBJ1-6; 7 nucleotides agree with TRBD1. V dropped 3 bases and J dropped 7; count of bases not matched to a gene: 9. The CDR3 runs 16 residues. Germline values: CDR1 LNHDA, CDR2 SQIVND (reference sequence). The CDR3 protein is CASSIGSGQMNSPLHF. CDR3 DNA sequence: TGTGCCAGTAGTATCGGGTCGGGACAGATGAATTCACCCCTCCACTTT.

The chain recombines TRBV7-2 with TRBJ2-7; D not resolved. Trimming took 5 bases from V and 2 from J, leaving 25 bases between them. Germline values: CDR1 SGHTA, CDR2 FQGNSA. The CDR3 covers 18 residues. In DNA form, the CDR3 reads TGTGCCAGCAGCGTTGCCATCCAGGAACGAATTATCCCCTACGAGCAGTACTTC. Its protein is CASSVAIQERIIPYEQYF.

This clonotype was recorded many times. The chain's CDR3 is CSAYSWTREKETQYF. DNA for the CDR3: TGCAGTGCCTACAGTTGGACTAGAGAGAAAGAGACCCAGTACTTC. This rearrangement joins TRBV20-1 to TRBJ2-5; TRBD2 aligns across 7 bases. Germline CDR1 DFQATT, CDR2 SNEGSKA (reference sequence). The CDR3 is 15 residues long. V lost 6 bases to trimming and J lost 3 bases; unmatched junction nucleotides: 13.